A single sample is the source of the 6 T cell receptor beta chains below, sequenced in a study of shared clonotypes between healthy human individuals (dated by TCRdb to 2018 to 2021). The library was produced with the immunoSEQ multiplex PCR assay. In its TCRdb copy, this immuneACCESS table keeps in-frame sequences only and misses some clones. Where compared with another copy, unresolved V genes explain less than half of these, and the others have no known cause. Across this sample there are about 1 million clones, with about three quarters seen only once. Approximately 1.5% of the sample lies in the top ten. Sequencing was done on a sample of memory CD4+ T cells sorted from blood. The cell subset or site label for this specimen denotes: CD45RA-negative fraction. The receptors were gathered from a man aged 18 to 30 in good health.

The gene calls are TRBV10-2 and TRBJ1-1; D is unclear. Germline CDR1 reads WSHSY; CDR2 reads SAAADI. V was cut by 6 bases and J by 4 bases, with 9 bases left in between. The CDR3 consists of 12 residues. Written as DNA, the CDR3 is TGCGCCAGCAGAGATCCGTCCACTGAAGCTTTCTTT. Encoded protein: CASRDPSTEAFF.

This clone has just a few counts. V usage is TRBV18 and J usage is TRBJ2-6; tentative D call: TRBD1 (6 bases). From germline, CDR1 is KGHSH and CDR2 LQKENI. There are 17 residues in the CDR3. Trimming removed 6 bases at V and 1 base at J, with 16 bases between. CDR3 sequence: CASSRTAEVSGANVLTF. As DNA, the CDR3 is TGTGCCAGCTCCAGGACAGCAGAAGTTTCTGGGGCCAACGTCCTGACTTTC.

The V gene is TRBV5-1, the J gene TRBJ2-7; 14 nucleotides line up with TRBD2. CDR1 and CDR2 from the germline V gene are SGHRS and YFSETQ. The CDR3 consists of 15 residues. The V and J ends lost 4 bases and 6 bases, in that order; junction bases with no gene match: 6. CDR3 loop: CASSGDGTSGGEQYF. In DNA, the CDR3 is TGCGCCAGCAGCGGGGACGGGACTAGCGGGGGCGAGCAGTACTTC. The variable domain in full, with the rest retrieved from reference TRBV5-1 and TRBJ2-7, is KAGVTQTPRYLIKTRGQQVTLSCSPISGHRSVSWYQQTPGQGLQFLFEYFSETQRNKGNFPGRFSGRQFSNSRSEMNVSTLELGDSALYLCASSGDGTSGGEQYFGPGTRLTVT.

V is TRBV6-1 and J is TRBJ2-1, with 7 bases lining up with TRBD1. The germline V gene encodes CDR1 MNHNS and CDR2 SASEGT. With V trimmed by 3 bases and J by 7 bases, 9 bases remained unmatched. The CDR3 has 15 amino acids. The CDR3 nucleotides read TGTGCCAGCAGTGACCCGGGACAGTACCTGAATGAGCAGTTCTTC. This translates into CASSDPGQYLNEQFF.

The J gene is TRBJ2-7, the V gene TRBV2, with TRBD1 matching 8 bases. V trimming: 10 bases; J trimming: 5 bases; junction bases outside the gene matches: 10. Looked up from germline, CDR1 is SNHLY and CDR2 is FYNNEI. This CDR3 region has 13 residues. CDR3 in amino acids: CATTGQGGNEQYF. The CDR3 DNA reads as TGTGCCACCACCGGACAGGGAGGCAACGAGCAGTACTTC.

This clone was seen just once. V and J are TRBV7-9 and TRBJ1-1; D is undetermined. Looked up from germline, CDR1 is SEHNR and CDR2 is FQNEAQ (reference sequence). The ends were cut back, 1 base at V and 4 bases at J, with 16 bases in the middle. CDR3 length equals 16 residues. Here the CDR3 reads CASSLELRSGTTEAFF. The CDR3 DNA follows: TGTGCCAGCAGCTTAGAATTGCGGTCGGGAACCACTGAAGCTTTCTTT.